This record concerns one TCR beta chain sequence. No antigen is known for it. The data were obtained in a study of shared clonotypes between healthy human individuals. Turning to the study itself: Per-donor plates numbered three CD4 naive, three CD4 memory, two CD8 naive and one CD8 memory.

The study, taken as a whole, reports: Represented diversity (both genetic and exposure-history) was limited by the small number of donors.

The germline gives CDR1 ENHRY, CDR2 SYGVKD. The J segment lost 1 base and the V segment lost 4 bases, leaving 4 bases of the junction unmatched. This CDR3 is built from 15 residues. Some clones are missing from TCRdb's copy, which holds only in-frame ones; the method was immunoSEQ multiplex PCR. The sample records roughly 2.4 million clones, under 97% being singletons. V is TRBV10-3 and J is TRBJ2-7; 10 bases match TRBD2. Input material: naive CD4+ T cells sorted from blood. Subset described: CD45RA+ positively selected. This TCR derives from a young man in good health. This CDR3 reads CAISVGTSVSYEQYF. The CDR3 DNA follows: TGTGCCATCAGTGTTGGGACTAGCGTATCCTACGAGCAGTACTTC.